The rows below give T cell receptor beta chains drawn from one sample of a study of blood T cell repertoires in COVID-19. Sequenced by immunoSEQ multiplex PCR; TCRdb stores in-frame clones only, minus some. This table holds tens of thousands of clones, over 75% found once. The sample comprised peripheral blood. These receptors were collected from a human donor in a cohort sampled during active COVID-19. The conserved cysteine and the conserved F or W are not part of the CDR3 here. Expanded clones are given a class, and other clones once, few, many or no size at all.

CDR3 protein	V gene	J gene	clone size
ASSFTYNTEAF	TRBV5-1	TRBJ1-1	.
ASSAGLAGYEQY	TRBV27	TRBJ2-7	.
ASSPQLADNQPQH	TRBV6-6	TRBJ1-5	.
ASSLGDSGPHTQY	TRBV5-1	TRBJ2-3	once
ASSYSKGRVGDQPQH	TRBV6-2/TRBV6-3	TRBJ1-5	.
ASSQINQPQH	TRBV6-5	TRBJ1-5	.
ASSVSPMNTEAF	TRBV9	TRBJ1-1	.
ASSPRKGQGASNEQF	TRBV2	TRBJ2-1	once
ASRVTLFYEQY	TRBV5-1	TRBJ2-7	.
ASSFEGDTAF	TRBV12-3/TRBV12-4	TRBJ1-1	few
ATSRGGQGQETQY	TRBV15	TRBJ2-5	once
ASSAQGEARGNQPQH	TRBV6-1	TRBJ1-5	once
ASSFGDRDTNEKLF	TRBV5-1	TRBJ1-4	.
ASSQDGGGGLGANVLT	TRBV4-2	TRBJ2-6	.
ASMLASQTEAF	TRBV2	TRBJ1-1	.
ASSIGDREDIQY	TRBV19	TRBJ2-4	few
ASRTGQGGTGELF	TRBV7-2	TRBJ2-2	few
ASSSRTGIAYEQY	TRBV27	TRBJ2-7	.
ASSYGGSPDTQY	TRBV6-6	TRBJ2-3	.
ASSSAQGNTEAF	TRBV6-6	TRBJ1-1	few
ASSEDRGTDTQY	TRBV5-5	TRBJ2-3	.
ASSHPGQENTIY	TRBV5-1	TRBJ1-3	once
ASSLARSYEQY	TRBV5-1	TRBJ2-7	.
ASSEMRSYEQY	TRBV10-2	TRBJ2-7	.
ASSLETHLGSSYEQY	TRBV5-4	TRBJ2-7	.
ASSYDRDRAAYEQY	TRBV6-5	TRBJ2-7	.
ASSPPFGTGGTKGSYEQY	TRBV18	TRBJ2-7	.
ASSLGTGGYQPQH	TRBV27	TRBJ1-5	.
ASSGRQGSSYNEQF	TRBV6-1	TRBJ2-1	.
ASRPQGATNEKLF	TRBV27	TRBJ1-4	.
ASSLDLRVTEAF	TRBV11-2	TRBJ1-1	.
ASSEALGGGGTDTQY	TRBV2	TRBJ2-3	.
ASSTVYEQY	TRBV28	TRBJ2-7	.
ASSPIGTPYQETQY	TRBV18	TRBJ2-5	.
ASTPRTTNTDTQY	TRBV7-9	TRBJ2-3	.
ASSDRQGVTEAF	TRBV25-1	TRBJ1-1	.
ASSSGTSGERPQY	TRBV5-1	TRBJ2-5	.
ASSYSAGKSEKLF	TRBV6-5	TRBJ1-4	.
ASQTSGGETQY	TRBV5-1	TRBJ2-5	once
ATSDPSGTSYNEQF	TRBV24-1	TRBJ2-1	.
ASSLRRNGELF	TRBV12-3/TRBV12-4	TRBJ2-2	.
ASSFLAGALTDTQY	TRBV5-1	TRBJ2-3	.
ASSLIPGDSPLH	TRBV4-3	TRBJ1-6	.
ASSLGLAGTTDTQY	TRBV7-9	TRBJ2-3	.
ASSLADRSYGYT	TRBV5-1	TRBJ1-2	.
ASSPNRGGGTEAF	TRBV3-1/TRBV3-2	TRBJ1-1	.
ASSPDLYNSPLH	TRBV4-3	TRBJ1-6	few
ASSSGDGYT	TRBV7-9	TRBJ1-2	.
ASSLTGGDLYEQY	TRBV5-1	TRBJ2-7	.
ASGLGDHTEAF	TRBV2	TRBJ1-1	.
ASSSRDRGSPLH	TRBV27	TRBJ1-6	.
ASSVGGSTDTQY	TRBV9	TRBJ2-3	.
AISGAGSANQPQH	TRBV10-3	TRBJ1-5	.
ASSPGEGLASNYGYT	TRBV19	TRBJ1-2	.
ASSPLSRQGSSYNSPLH	TRBV18	TRBJ1-6	.
ASSLEAGGHQPQH	TRBV7-2	TRBJ1-5	.
ASSLNRGSGYT	TRBV7-9	TRBJ1-2	few
ASSLLEPNYGYT	TRBV7-9	TRBJ1-2	once
ASSDRGEVNQPQH	TRBV5-1	TRBJ1-5	once
ASSIRQGAGEQY	TRBV5-4	TRBJ2-7	.